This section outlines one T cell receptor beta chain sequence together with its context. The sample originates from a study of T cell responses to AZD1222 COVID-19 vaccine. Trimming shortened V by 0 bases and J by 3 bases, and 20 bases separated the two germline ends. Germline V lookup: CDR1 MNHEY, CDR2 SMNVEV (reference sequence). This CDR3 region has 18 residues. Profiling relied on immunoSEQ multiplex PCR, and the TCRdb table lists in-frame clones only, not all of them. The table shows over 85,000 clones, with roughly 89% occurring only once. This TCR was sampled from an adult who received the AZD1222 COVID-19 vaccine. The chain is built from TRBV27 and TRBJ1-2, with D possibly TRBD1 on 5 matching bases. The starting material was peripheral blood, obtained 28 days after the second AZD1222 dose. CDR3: CASSLSGGLPTRDYGYTF. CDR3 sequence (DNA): TGTGCCAGCAGTTTATCGGGGGGACTCCCTACCCGGGACTATGGCTACACCTTC.